Listed below are T cell receptor beta chains from one sample, sequenced in a study of control samples from healthy donors and cancer patients. Profiling relied on immunoSEQ multiplex PCR, and the TCRdb table lists in-frame clones only, not all of them. The table lists 150,000 to 200,000 clones, around nine tenths of them singletons, with 4.9% in the top ten. Material: blood. The receptor source for this set is a woman in her twenties or thirties in good health. The CDR3 runs from the conserved cysteine through the conserved F or W. The order of the fields is clone size, J gene, D gene, V gene, CDR3 DNA, CDR3 protein. A D gene is named only where the DNA matches it firmly. Part of the rows lack a size; the others show once, few, many or a class for expanded clones.

abundance: -; j_gene: TRBJ2-1; d_gene: -; v_gene: TRBV5-4; CDR3nt: TGTGCCAGCAGCTTGGCCTACAATGAGCAGTTCTTC; CDR3aa: CASSLAYNEQFF
abundance: -; j_gene: TRBJ1-1; d_gene: -; v_gene: TRBV4-1; CDR3nt: TGCGCCAGCAGCCAAGAGGGGCAGGTTGGCACTGAAGCTTTCTTT; CDR3aa: CASSQEGQVGTEAFF
abundance: -; j_gene: TRBJ1-2; d_gene: -; v_gene: TRBV14; CDR3nt: TGTGCCAGCAGCCTCCGGGTCAACCCTAGGAACGGGGGCTACACCTTC; CDR3aa: CASSLRVNPRNGGYTF
abundance: -; j_gene: TRBJ2-5; d_gene: -; v_gene: TRBV9; CDR3nt: TGTGCCAGCAGCGTAAGCTACCAAGAGACCCAGTACTTC; CDR3aa: CASSVSYQETQYF
abundance: medium-sized; j_gene: TRBJ2-7; d_gene: TRBD2; v_gene: TRBV11-2; CDR3nt: TGTGCCAGCAGCTTTTATAGCGGGGCAACCTACGAGCAGTACTTC; CDR3aa: CASSFYSGATYEQYF
abundance: -; j_gene: TRBJ1-3; d_gene: TRBD1; v_gene: TRBV15; CDR3nt: TGTGCCACCAGCAGAGGTCCCCGGACAGGTGGAGACACCATATATTTT; CDR3aa: CATSRGPRTGGDTIYF
abundance: -; j_gene: TRBJ1-4; d_gene: -; v_gene: TRBV5-4; CDR3nt: TGTGCCAGCAGCCTCTACACGGGAGGGGTGCGTGAAAAACTGTTTTTT; CDR3aa: CASSLYTGGVREKLFF
abundance: -; j_gene: TRBJ2-7; d_gene: TRBD2; v_gene: TRBV3-1/TRBV3-2; CDR3nt: TGTGCCAGCACCCGGGGACTAGCGGGAGGATCCTTCGAGCAGTACTTC; CDR3aa: CASTRGLAGGSFEQYF
abundance: -; j_gene: TRBJ2-2; d_gene: -; v_gene: TRBV7-9; CDR3nt: TGTGCCAGCAGCGCACAAGCCGGGGAGCTGTTTTTT; CDR3aa: CASSAQAGELFF
abundance: -; j_gene: TRBJ2-2; d_gene: -; v_gene: TRBV6-2/TRBV6-3; CDR3nt: TGTGCCAGCAGTTACGGACGGCCCGGGGAGCTGTTTTTT; CDR3aa: CASSYGRPGELFF
abundance: -; j_gene: TRBJ1-5; d_gene: -; v_gene: TRBV30; CDR3nt: TGTGCCTGGAGCTCAGGGACCCAGCCCCAGCATTTT; CDR3aa: CAWSSGTQPQHF
abundance: -; j_gene: TRBJ2-2; d_gene: TRBD1; v_gene: TRBV6-1; CDR3nt: TGTGCCAGCAGTGACAGGGGGCTCCCGAACACCGGGGAGCTGTTTTTT; CDR3aa: CASSDRGLPNTGELFF
abundance: -; j_gene: TRBJ2-2; d_gene: -; v_gene: TRBV7-9; CDR3nt: TGTGCCAGCAGCCCCGAGTCGGTCCATCGAGACACCGGGGAGCTGTTTTTT; CDR3aa: CASSPESVHRDTGELFF
abundance: -; j_gene: TRBJ1-6; d_gene: -; v_gene: TRBV5-4; CDR3nt: TGTGCCAGCAGCTTGGTTCGGGAATCCTATAATTCACCCCTCCACTTT; CDR3aa: CASSLVRESYNSPLHF
abundance: -; j_gene: TRBJ1-4; d_gene: -; v_gene: TRBV6-5; CDR3nt: TGTGCCAGCCTACGGCAGGGAGGGGAAAAACTGTTTTTT; CDR3aa: CASLRQGGEKLFF
abundance: -; j_gene: TRBJ1-6; d_gene: TRBD1; v_gene: TRBV11-2; CDR3nt: TGTGCCAGCAGCCCTCGACAGGGAGTGTCACCCCTCCACTTT; CDR3aa: CASSPRQGVSPLHF
abundance: -; j_gene: TRBJ2-5; d_gene: -; v_gene: TRBV6-5; CDR3nt: TGTGCCAGCAGTCCCAGGGAGACCCAGTACTTC; CDR3aa: CASSPRETQYF
abundance: -; j_gene: TRBJ1-1; d_gene: TRBD1; v_gene: TRBV5-1; CDR3nt: TGCGCCAGCAGCCCTGGGACAGGGGCCCTGGGCACTGAAGCTTTCTTT; CDR3aa: CASSPGTGALGTEAFF
abundance: -; j_gene: TRBJ2-2; d_gene: TRBD1; v_gene: TRBV3-1/TRBV3-2; CDR3nt: TGTGCCAGCAGCCAAGGGCAGGGGGTCGCCGGGGAGCTGTTTTTT; CDR3aa: CASSQGQGVAGELFF
abundance: -; j_gene: TRBJ2-1; d_gene: TRBD2; v_gene: TRBV5-1; CDR3nt: TGCGCCAGCAGCTTTAGCGGGATCCGGGATGAGCAGTTCTTC; CDR3aa: CASSFSGIRDEQFF
abundance: -; j_gene: TRBJ1-4; d_gene: -; v_gene: TRBV7-9; CDR3nt: TGTGCCAGCAGCTATTCTGAAAAACTGTTTTTT; CDR3aa: CASSYSEKLFF
abundance: -; j_gene: TRBJ2-3; d_gene: -; v_gene: TRBV2; CDR3nt: TGTGCCAGTGGGGACGGGGGAGACTCAGATACGCAGTATTTT; CDR3aa: CASGDGGDSDTQYF
abundance: -; j_gene: TRBJ1-1; d_gene: -; v_gene: TRBV9; CDR3nt: TGTGCCAGCAGCCCCCCCCTGATGAACACTGAAGCTTTCTTT; CDR3aa: CASSPPLMNTEAFF
abundance: -; j_gene: TRBJ1-3; d_gene: TRBD1; v_gene: TRBV14; CDR3nt: TGTGCCAGCAGTCGAATGACAGGGGCTATTAAAAGCTCTGGAAACACCATATATTTT; CDR3aa: CASSRMTGAIKSSGNTIYF
abundance: -; j_gene: TRBJ1-3; d_gene: -; v_gene: TRBV3-1/TRBV3-2; CDR3nt: TGTGCCAGCAGCCAAGCCCCACATGCTTACTCTGGAAACACCATATATTTT; CDR3aa: CASSQAPHAYSGNTIYF
abundance: -; j_gene: TRBJ1-5; d_gene: -; v_gene: TRBV18; CDR3nt: TGTGCCAGCTCACCAGGGTACGATCAGCCCCAGCATTTT; CDR3aa: CASSPGYDQPQHF
abundance: -; j_gene: TRBJ2-7; d_gene: TRBD1; v_gene: TRBV15; CDR3nt: TGTGCCACCAGCACAATCCCGGGACAGGGACCCTACGAGCAGTACTTC; CDR3aa: CATSTIPGQGPYEQYF
abundance: -; j_gene: TRBJ2-1; d_gene: TRBD2; v_gene: TRBV5-1; CDR3nt: TGCGCCAGCAGCTTGGGCGGGAGGGCGTACAATGAGCAGTTCTTC; CDR3aa: CASSLGGRAYNEQFF
abundance: few; j_gene: TRBJ1-6; d_gene: TRBD1; v_gene: TRBV2; CDR3nt: TGTGCCAGCAGGGACGGGACAGGGGGATATTGGTCACCCCTCCACTTT; CDR3aa: CASRDGTGGYWSPLHF
abundance: -; j_gene: TRBJ2-5; d_gene: -; v_gene: TRBV28; CDR3nt: TGTGCCAGCAGAGATGGTTCGCGGGAGACCCAGTACTTC; CDR3aa: CASRDGSRETQYF
abundance: -; j_gene: TRBJ2-5; d_gene: -; v_gene: TRBV6-1; CDR3nt: TGTGCCAGCAGTGAAGGACAGAAAGAGACCCAGTACTTC; CDR3aa: CASSEGQKETQYF
abundance: -; j_gene: TRBJ2-1; d_gene: -; v_gene: TRBV11-3; CDR3nt: TGTGCCAGCAGCTTAGGATCAGATGAGCAGTTCTTC; CDR3aa: CASSLGSDEQFF
abundance: -; j_gene: TRBJ2-1; d_gene: TRBD2; v_gene: TRBV14; CDR3nt: TGTGCCAGCAGCCAAGATAGGAGCGGGGGTTCCTACAATGAGCAGTTCTTC; CDR3aa: CASSQDRSGGSYNEQFF
abundance: few; j_gene: TRBJ2-2; d_gene: -; v_gene: TRBV2; CDR3nt: TGTGCCAGCAAGTCAGGGTTCGCGAACACCGGGGAGCTGTTTTTT; CDR3aa: CASKSGFANTGELFF
abundance: once; j_gene: TRBJ1-1; d_gene: -; v_gene: TRBV19; CDR3nt: TGTGCCAGTAGTATAGCCCCCTGGCAGGGCGAGTGGACTGAAGCTTTCTTT; CDR3aa: CASSIAPWQGEWTEAFF
abundance: -; j_gene: TRBJ2-3; d_gene: TRBD2; v_gene: TRBV4-1; CDR3nt: TGCGCCAGCAGCCAGCTAGCGGGAGGGAACACAGATACGCAGTATTTT; CDR3aa: CASSQLAGGNTDTQYF
abundance: -; j_gene: TRBJ1-3; d_gene: TRBD1; v_gene: TRBV11-3; CDR3nt: TGTGCCAGCAGCTTGGACAGGCACACCATATATTTT; CDR3aa: CASSLDRHTIYF
abundance: -; j_gene: TRBJ2-1; d_gene: TRBD2; v_gene: TRBV10-3; CDR3nt: TGTGCCATCAGTGAAGCGGGGGTAATCAGCGGGAGGGCCGGCAATGAGCAGTTCTTC; CDR3aa: CAISEAGVISGRAGNEQFF
abundance: few; j_gene: TRBJ2-7; d_gene: -; v_gene: TRBV6-5; CDR3nt: TGTGCCAGCAGTTATATAGGGGGAGGGGCCGAGCAGTACTTC; CDR3aa: CASSYIGGGAEQYF
abundance: -; j_gene: TRBJ1-1; d_gene: TRBD1; v_gene: TRBV5-1; CDR3nt: TGCGCCAGCAGCGCCGAACGACAGGGGGGCGGGACTGAAGCTTTCTTT; CDR3aa: CASSAERQGGGTEAFF
abundance: once; j_gene: TRBJ1-2; d_gene: -; v_gene: TRBV29-1; CDR3nt: TGCAGCGTTGAAGATAGGCAGGAACTAGGCTACACCTTC; CDR3aa: CSVEDRQELGYTF
abundance: -; j_gene: TRBJ1-2; d_gene: -; v_gene: TRBV6-1; CDR3nt: TGTGCCAGCAGTGAAGCTTTAGGGACAACCCCCTATGGCTACACCTTC; CDR3aa: CASSEALGTTPYGYTF
abundance: once; j_gene: TRBJ1-2; d_gene: -; v_gene: TRBV7-9; CDR3nt: TGTGCCAGCAGCTTAATCGGGGCTAACTATGGCTACACCTTC; CDR3aa: CASSLIGANYGYTF
abundance: -; j_gene: TRBJ2-3; d_gene: TRBD1; v_gene: TRBV14; CDR3nt: TGTGCCAGCAGCCAAGAGGCTGGACAGGCCCTCCTCGCGGATACGCAGTATTTT; CDR3aa: CASSQEAGQALLADTQYF
abundance: -; j_gene: TRBJ2-1; d_gene: TRBD1; v_gene: TRBV5-1; CDR3nt: TGCGCCAGCAGCTTTTGGTCAAGCTCCGGGACAGGGGGAAACAATGAGCAGTTCTTC; CDR3aa: CASSFWSSSGTGGNNEQFF